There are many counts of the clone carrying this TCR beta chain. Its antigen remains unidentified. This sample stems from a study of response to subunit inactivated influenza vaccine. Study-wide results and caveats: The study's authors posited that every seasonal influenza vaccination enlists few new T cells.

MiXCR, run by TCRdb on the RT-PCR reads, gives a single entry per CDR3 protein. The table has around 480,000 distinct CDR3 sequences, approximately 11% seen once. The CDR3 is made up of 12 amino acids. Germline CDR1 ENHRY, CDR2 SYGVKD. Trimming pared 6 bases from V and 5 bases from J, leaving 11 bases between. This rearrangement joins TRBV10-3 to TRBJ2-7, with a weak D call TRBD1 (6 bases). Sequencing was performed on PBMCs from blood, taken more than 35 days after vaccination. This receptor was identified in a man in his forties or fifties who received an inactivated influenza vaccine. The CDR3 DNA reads TGTGCCATCAGGAGAGCAGGGGACGAGCAGTACTTC. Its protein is CAIRRAGDEQYF.